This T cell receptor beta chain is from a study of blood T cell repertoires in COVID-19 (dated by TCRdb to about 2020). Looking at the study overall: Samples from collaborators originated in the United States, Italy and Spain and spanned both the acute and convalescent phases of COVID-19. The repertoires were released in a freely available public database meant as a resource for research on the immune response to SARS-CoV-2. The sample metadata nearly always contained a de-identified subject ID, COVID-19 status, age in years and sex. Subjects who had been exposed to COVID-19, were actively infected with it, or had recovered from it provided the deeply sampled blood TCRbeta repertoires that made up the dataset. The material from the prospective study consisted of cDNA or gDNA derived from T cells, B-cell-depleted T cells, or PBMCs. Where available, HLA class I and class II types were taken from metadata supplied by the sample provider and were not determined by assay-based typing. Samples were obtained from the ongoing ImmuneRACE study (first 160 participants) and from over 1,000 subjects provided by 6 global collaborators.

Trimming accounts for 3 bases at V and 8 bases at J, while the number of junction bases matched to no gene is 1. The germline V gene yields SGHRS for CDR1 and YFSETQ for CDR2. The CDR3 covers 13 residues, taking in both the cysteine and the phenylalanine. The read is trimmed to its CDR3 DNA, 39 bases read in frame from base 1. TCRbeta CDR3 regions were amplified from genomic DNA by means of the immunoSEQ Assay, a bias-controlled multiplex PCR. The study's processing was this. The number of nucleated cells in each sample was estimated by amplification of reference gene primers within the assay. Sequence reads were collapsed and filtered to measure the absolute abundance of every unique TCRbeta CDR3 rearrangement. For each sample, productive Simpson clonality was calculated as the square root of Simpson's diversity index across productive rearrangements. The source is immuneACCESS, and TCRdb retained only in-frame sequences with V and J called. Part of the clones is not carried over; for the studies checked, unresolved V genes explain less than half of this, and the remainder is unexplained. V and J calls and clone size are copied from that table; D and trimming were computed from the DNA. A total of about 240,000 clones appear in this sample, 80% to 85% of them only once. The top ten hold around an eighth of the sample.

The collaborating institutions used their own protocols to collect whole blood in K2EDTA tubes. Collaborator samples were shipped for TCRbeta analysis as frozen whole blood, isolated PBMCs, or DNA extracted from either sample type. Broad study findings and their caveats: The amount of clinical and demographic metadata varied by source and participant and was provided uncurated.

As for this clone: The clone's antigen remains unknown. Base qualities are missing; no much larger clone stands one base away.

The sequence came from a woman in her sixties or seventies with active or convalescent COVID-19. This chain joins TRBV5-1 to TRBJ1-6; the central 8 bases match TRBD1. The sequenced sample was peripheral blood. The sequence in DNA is TGCGCCAGCAGCTCGACAGGGGATTCACCCCTCCACTTT. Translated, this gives CASSSTGDSPLHF.